The source of this TCR beta chain is a study of blood T cell repertoires in COVID-19. Turning to the study itself: Acute-phase and convalescent COVID-19 samples originated in the United States, Italy and Spain. T cells, B-cell-depleted T cells, or PBMCs supplied cDNA or gDNA.

The CDR3 runs 13 residues. V was shortened by 5 bases and J by 7 bases, with 12 bases between the two germline ends. In the original analysis: By means of reference gene primer amplification, nucleated cell counts were estimated. TCRdb's copy holds only in-frame clones and misses some; the assay was immunoSEQ multiplex PCR. The DNA gave D and trimming, while V, J and clone size come from that table. The repertoire holds 190,000 or so clones, with 84% as singletons. Self-reported history from a screening survey and questionnaire set each donor's cohort. Specimen: PBMCs or T cells enriched from blood (not recorded which). The sequence was collected from a middle-aged man who had recovered from COVID-19. The chain carries TRBV12-3 or TRBV12-4 and TRBJ2-1, with D perhaps matching TRBD2 (6 bases). Here the CDR3 DNA reads TGTGCCAGCAGTCCTAATCTAGCGAATGAGCAGTTCTTC. This translates into CASSPNLANEQFF.